This T cell receptor beta chain was observed in a study of cytomegalovirus exposure and HLA in healthy donors. The CDR3 covers 17 residues. Unmatched junction bases numbered 10, after V lost 3 bases and J lost 0 bases. The germline CDR1 and CDR2 sequences are SGDLS and YYNGEE. Nominally healthy donors provided the samples, though records likely missed some immune exposures. PCR involved 60 Vbeta and 13 Jbeta primers. Profiled with immunoSEQ multiplex PCR; TCRdb holds only in-frame clones, not every one. The sample totals roughly 35,000 clones. Findings and caveats of the study: Earlier analysis yielded a pattern in which most TCR beta V segments were productive about 90% or about 30% of the time. Analysis performed later found under 20,000 TCR beta sequences associated with HLA alleles at 0.05 false discovery rate. CMV serostatus was the only immune exposure information that was available.

With regard to this clone: Its antigen remains unknown.

The sample consisted of PBMCs. This TCR was sampled from a woman aged 35 to 49 in good health and CMV-seropositive. The gene calls are TRBV9 and TRBJ1-2, with 8 bases identical to TRBD1. The CDR3: CASSASGQATTNYGYTF. CDR3 sequence (DNA): TGTGCCAGCAGCGCGTCGGGACAGGCCACTACTAACTATGGCTACACCTTC.